This T cell receptor (beta chain) is drawn from a study of blood T cell repertoires in COVID-19. Across the whole study: COVID-19 samples from acute and convalescent phases originated in the United States, Italy and Spain. From T cells, B-cell-depleted T cells, or PBMCs came the material, which was cDNA or gDNA.

CDR3 length equals 14 residues. The germline CDR1 and CDR2 sequences are SQVTM and ANQGSEA. Unmatched junction bases numbered 9, after V lost 4 bases and J lost 6 bases. Per the authors' pipeline: Nucleated cell counts were estimated from reference gene primer amplification. Produced via immunoSEQ multiplex PCR; TCRdb's table is partial and in-frame only. D and trimming come from the DNA, and the V and J calls and clone size come from that table. This repertoire shows around 170,000 clones, about 83% found once; its top ten account for 10% to 15%. This chain uses TRBV29-1 with TRBJ2-7, with 10 bases aligning to TRBD2. This TCR came from a man aged 70 or older who had recovered from COVID-19. Sequenced: peripheral blood. The CDR3: CSVGGLAGVGEQYF. The CDR3 nucleotides read TGCAGCGTTGGAGGGCTAGCGGGAGTCGGCGAGCAGTACTTC.